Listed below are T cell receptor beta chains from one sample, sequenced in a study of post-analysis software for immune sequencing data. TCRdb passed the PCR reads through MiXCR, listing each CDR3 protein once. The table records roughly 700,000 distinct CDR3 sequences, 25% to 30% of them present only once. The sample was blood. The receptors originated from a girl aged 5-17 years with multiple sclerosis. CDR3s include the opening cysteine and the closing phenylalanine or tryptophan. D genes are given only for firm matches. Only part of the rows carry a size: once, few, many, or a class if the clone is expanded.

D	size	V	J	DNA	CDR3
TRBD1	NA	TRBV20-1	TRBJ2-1	TGCAGTGCTAGAGATCCAACAGGGGGATCCTACAATGAGCAGTTCTTC	CSARDPTGGSYNEQFF
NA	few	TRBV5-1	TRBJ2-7	TGCGCCAGCAGCTTGACGGGTAAGAGGACCTACGAGCAGTACTTC	CASSLTGKRTYEQYF
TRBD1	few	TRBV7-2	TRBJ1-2	TGTGCCAGCAGCCATGACAGGGGCGCTAACTATGGCTACACCTTC	CASSHDRGANYGYTF
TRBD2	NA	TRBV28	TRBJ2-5	TGTGCCAGCAGTTTCGGGGGGGCCGGAGAGACCCAGTACTTC	CASSFGGAGETQYF
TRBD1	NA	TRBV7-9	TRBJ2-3	TGTGCCAGCAGCCCGGATCCAGGGGGCCCAGATACGCAGTATTTT	CASSPDPGGPDTQYF
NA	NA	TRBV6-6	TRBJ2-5	TGTGCCAGCAGCCGGGACTTCCAAGAGACCCAGTACTTC	CASSRDFQETQYF
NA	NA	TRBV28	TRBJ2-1	TGTGCCAGCAGTTTATCTGGAGAGGAGCAGTTCTTC	CASSLSGEEQFF
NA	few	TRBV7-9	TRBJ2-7	TGTGCCAGCAGCTTTAGTGAAATCTCCTACGAGCAGTACTTC	CASSFSEISYEQYF
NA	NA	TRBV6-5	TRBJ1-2	TGTGCCAGCAGTTACTCGATACTCCGGGCCGTGGAAAACTATGGCTACACCTTC	CASSYSILRAVENYGYTF
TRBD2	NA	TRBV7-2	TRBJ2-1	TGTGCCAGCAGCTTACGCCCTAGCGGGACTAGGGATGGGTACAATGAGCAGTTCTTC	CASSLRPSGTRDGYNEQFF
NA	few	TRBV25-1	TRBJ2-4	TGTGCCAGCAGTGGGTCCCCGGGACCCCCCTGGGCGCAGTACTTC	CASSGSPGPPWAQYF
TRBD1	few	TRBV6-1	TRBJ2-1	TGTGCCAGCAACGGACAGGGGGCGTTCGATGAGCAGTTCTTC	CASNGQGAFDEQFF
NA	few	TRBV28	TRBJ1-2	TGTGCCAGCAGTTTAGGTGGCAGGGAGGGCTATGGCTACACCTTC	CASSLGGREGYGYTF
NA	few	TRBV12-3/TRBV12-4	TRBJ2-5	TGTGCCGGCAGTTTAACTGAGACCCAGTACTTC	CAGSLTETQYF
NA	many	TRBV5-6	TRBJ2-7	TGTGCCAGCAGCTTACACGTGAGCTCCTACGAGCAGTACTTC	CASSLHVSSYEQYF
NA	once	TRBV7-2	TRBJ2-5	TGTGTCAGCAGCTTATCCGACCAAGAGACCCAGTACTTC	CVSSLSDQETQYF
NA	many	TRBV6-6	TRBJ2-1	TGTGCCAGCAGTTACGGGGCGGGCGAGCAGTTCTTC	CASSYGAGEQFF
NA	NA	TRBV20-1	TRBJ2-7	TGCAGTGCTAGTCCGGGCCCTCAGCGCGGAGAGCAGTACTTC	CSASPGPQRGEQYF
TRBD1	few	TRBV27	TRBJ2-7	TGTGCCAGCAGTACCTTAACCGGGACAGGGACCTACGAGCAGTACTTC	CASSTLTGTGTYEQYF
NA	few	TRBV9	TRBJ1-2	TGTGCCAGCAGCGTAGAGGCAGGATATGGCTACACCTTC	CASSVEAGYGYTF
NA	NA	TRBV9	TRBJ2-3	TGTGCCAGCAGCGGCGTAGATACGCAGTATTTT	CASSGVDTQYF
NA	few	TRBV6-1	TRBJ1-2	TGTGCCAGCAGTGAATTTTATGGCTACACCTTC	CASSEFYGYTF
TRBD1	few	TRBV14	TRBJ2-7	TGTGCCAGCAGCCGACAGGGGGTCTCCTACGAGCAGTACTTC	CASSRQGVSYEQYF